The subject of this entry is one T cell receptor (beta chain). The entry originates in a study of PD-L1 blockade in urothelial cancer. In the study overall: Patients' histories included 0 to 3 prior chemotherapy regimens.

Trimming took 5 bases from V and 8 from J; bases not matched to a gene: 5. The CDR3 consists of 13 residues. CDR1 is MNHEY and CDR2 is SMNVEV in the germline V gene (reference sequence). Clones were sequenced by immunoSEQ multiplex PCR, and TCRdb holds only the in-frame ones, with some missing. The table lists around 130,000 clones, about 81% of them singletons, with 2.5% to 4% in the top ten. Time point noted: pretreatment peripheral blood. Sequenced here: PBMCs, sampled around atezolizumab (anti-PD-L1) treatment. This TCR derives from a man aged 50-60 years with urothelial cancer. The rearrangement links TRBV27 to TRBJ1-1, with 10 bases identical to TRBD1. CDR3 bases: TGTGCCAGCAGTCAGACAGGGGGCAGGGAAGCTTTCTTT. As protein: CASSQTGGREAFF.